The clone carrying this T cell receptor (beta chain) came up a few times. From the 5' RACE reads, TCRdb called clonotypes with MiXCR, one entry per CDR3 protein. The data hold about 38,000 distinct CDR3 sequences, with 7% to 10% observed a single time. This sample is part of a study of chronic HIV infection and antiretroviral therapy. The clonotype originates from an adult who had HIV and had not received antiretroviral therapy, or was an uninfected healthy control (not recorded which). Sequencing was performed on peripheral blood.

CDR3 in amino acids: CASTRYEEQYF. The CDR3 DNA sequence: TGTGCCAGCACCCGGTATGAGGAGCAGTACTTC. The rearrangement joins TRBV11-2 to TRBJ2-7; D remains unclear. CDR3 length equals 11 residues. The V end lost 7 bases, the J end lost 7 bases, and 11 bases lay between the germline ends. CDR1 is SGHAT and CDR2 is FQNNGV in the germline V gene.